Listed here are 19 T cell receptor beta chains from one sample, sequenced in a study of control samples from healthy donors and cancer patients. Only in-frame clones appear in the TCRdb table, and some are missing; sequencing was by immunoSEQ multiplex PCR. The profile covers about 230,000 clones, with almost 85% appearing a single time and about an eighth taken by the ten largest. Sequencing was done on a sample of PBMCs. These receptors were taken from a woman aged 60 to 75 with lung cancer.

The chain recombines TRBV18 with TRBJ2-1; a weak D match, TRBD1 (5 bases). V lost 6 bases, J lost 4 bases, and 19 bases lay in between. The CDR3 is 16 residues long. Germline CDR1 KGHSH, CDR2 LQKENI. In nucleotides, the CDR3 is TGTGCCAGCTCGCCCGGTACGCAGGGCATATACAATGAGCAGTTCTTC. Translated: CASSPGTQGIYNEQFF. The whole variable domain, remainder taken from reference TRBV18 and TRBJ2-1, is NAGVMQNPRHLVRRRGQEARLRCSPMKGHSHVYWYRQLPEEGLKFMVYLQKENIIDESGMPKERFSAEFPKEGPSILRIQQVVRGDSAAYFCASSPGTQGIYNEQFFGPGTRLTVL.

The chain carries TRBV3-1 (or the pseudogene TRBV3-2) and TRBJ2-5; D perhaps matches TRBD2 (5 bases). V lost 8 bases and J lost 4, with 20 bases in between. The CDR3 extends over 15 amino acids. Germline CDR1 is LGHDT and CDR2 is YNNKEL (reference sequence). This CDR3 reads CASSKFGPGGETQYF. CDR3 in DNA: TGTGCCAGCTCCAAATTCGGACCCGGAGGAGAGACCCAGTACTTC.

The V call is TRBV5-4, the J call TRBJ2-2, with 8 bases matching TRBD1. The germline V gene encodes CDR1 SGHNT and CDR2 YYREEE (reference sequence). The CDR3 consists of 14 residues. Trimming removed 6 bases from V and 1 base from J; junction bases left unmatched: 2. CDR3 loop: CASIGTGNTGELFF. The CDR3 DNA sequence: TGTGCCAGCATTGGGACAGGGAACACCGGGGAGCTGTTTTTT. Full variable domain (outside the CDR3, taken from reference TRBV5-4 and TRBJ2-2): ETGVTQSPTHLIKTRGQQVTLRCSSQSGHNTVSWYQQALGQGPQFIFQYYREEENGRGNFPPRFSGLQFPNYSSELNVNALELDDSALYLCASIGTGNTGELFFGEGSRLTVL.

This clone was counted between two and nine times. This sequence joins TRBV5-5 and TRBJ2-7, with D maybe TRBD2 (5 bases). Trimming stripped 0 bases from V and 6 bases from J, with 13 bases between. Germline CDR1 reads SGHKS; CDR2 reads YYEKEE (reference sequence). The CDR3 is made up of 14 amino acids. CDR3 protein: CASSLARTGPEQYF. DNA of the CDR3: TGTGCCAGCAGCTTGGCGAGGACTGGGCCCGAGCAGTACTTC.

The V call is TRBV5-4, the J call TRBJ2-2; D might be TRBD1 (6 bases). Trimming pared 6 bases from V and 6 bases from J, leaving 18 bases between. The length of the CDR3 is 15 residues. CDR1 is SGHNT and CDR2 is YYREEE in the germline V gene (reference sequence). The CDR3 nucleotides read TGTGCCAGCACCCGGGACACCACAGTATCCGGGGAGCTGTTTTTT. The encoded protein is CASTRDTTVSGELFF.

Of note for this clone: The same CDR3 is also encoded by other DNA sequences in this sample. This chain links TRBV3-1 (or the pseudogene TRBV3-2) with TRBJ2-2, with D perhaps matching TRBD2 (5 bases). V was clipped by 3 bases and J by 8 bases, with 10 bases between them. This CDR3 contains 13 residues. Per the germline V gene, CDR1 is LGHDT and CDR2 is YNNKEL (reference sequence). The CDR3 reads CASSQTRAGELFF. CDR3 nucleotide sequence: TGTGCCAGCAGCCAGACGAGGGCGGGGGAGCTGTTTTTT.

This clone has only a few counts. The V and J genes are TRBV11-2 and TRBJ2-5, with 8 nucleotides matching TRBD1. After removal of 1 base from V and 4 bases from J, the junction contained 5 bases not matched to a gene. Germline CDR1 and CDR2: SGHAT and FQNNGV. CDR3 size: 15 residues. CDR3 sequence reads: CASSLAPDRVETQYF. CDR3 sequence (DNA): TGTGCCAGCAGCTTAGCCCCGGACAGGGTAGAGACCCAGTACTTC. Looking up the rest from reference TRBV11-2 and TRBJ2-5 gives the full variable domain: EAGVAQSPRYKIIEKRQSVAFWCNPISGHATLYWYQQILGQGPKLLIQFQNNGVVDDSQLPKDRFSAERLKGVDSTLKIQPAKLEDSAVYLCASSLAPDRVETQYFGPGTRLLVL.

This clone was counted between two and nine times. J is TRBJ1-3 and V is TRBV5-1; D is perhaps TRBD1 (6 bases). The germline V gene encodes CDR1 SGHRS and CDR2 YFSETQ. V was pared by 1 base and J by 4 bases, with 12 bases between. The CDR3 is 15 amino acids. The CDR3 sequence is CASSLQGTTGNTIYF. In nucleotides, the CDR3 is TGCGCCAGCAGCTTGCAGGGGACGACGGGAAACACCATATATTTT.

This clone was counted between two and nine times. The gene calls are TRBV27 and TRBJ2-2; D gene ambiguous. This CDR3 comprises 13 residues. CDR1 and CDR2 (germline): MNHEY, SMNVEV (reference sequence). The V end was cut by 3 bases, the J end by 0 bases, with 2 bases between. CDR3 bases: TGTGCCAGCAGTTTCGCGAACACCGGGGAGCTGTTTTTT. Amino acid sequence: CASSFANTGELFF.

This sequence joins TRBV11-2 and TRBJ1-1; 7 bases match TRBD1. The CDR3 consists of 15 residues. Germline CDR1 is SGHAT and CDR2 is FQNNGV. Unmatched junction bases numbered 7, after V lost 5 bases and J lost 1 base. CDR3 in DNA: TGTGCCAGCAGCCATATGACAGGGAGGAACACTGAAGCTTTCTTT. Translating gives CASSHMTGRNTEAFF.

The genes are TRBV7-3 and TRBJ2-1; 14 bases are a match to TRBD2. The CDR3 covers 19 residues. The germline CDR1 and CDR2 sequences are SGHTA and FQGTGA. After removal of 0 bases from V and 5 bases from J, the junction contained 9 bases not matched to a gene. Here the CDR3 reads CASSLTSTSGGAPHNEQFF. The CDR3, as DNA: TGTGCCAGCAGCTTAACGTCGACTAGCGGGGGGGCCCCCCACAATGAGCAGTTCTTC.

The gene calls are TRBV5-4 and TRBJ2-5; the D gene is possibly TRBD2 (7 bases). Germline V lookup: CDR1 SGHNT, CDR2 YYREEE (reference sequence). V lost 5 bases and J 5 bases, leaving 19 bases between the germline ends. The CDR3 has 15 residues. The DNA for the CDR3 is TGTGCCAGCAGAATTGGGGGGGCCCGGTTGGAGACCCAGTACTTC. Residues: CASRIGGARLETQYF.

The chain couples TRBV30 to TRBJ1-3; TRBD1 might be the D (5 bases). V was cut by 3 bases and J by 5 bases, with 11 bases left in between. Germline CDR1 and CDR2: GTSNPN and SVGIG (reference sequence). CDR3 length equals 13 residues. The CDR3 DNA is TGTGCCTGGAGCGCCGGACATAGAAACACCATATATTTT. This translates into CAWSAGHRNTIYF.

Written as DNA, the CDR3 is TGCGCCAGCAGCCTGGAAACCCTCGGGACACCCCCGAACACTGAAGCTTTCTTT. Its translation: CASSLETLGTPPNTEAFF. The V call is TRBV5-1, the J call TRBJ1-1; possible D gene TRBD1, 6 bases. V dropped 4 bases and J dropped 1 base, with 23 bases sitting between them. The germline V gene encodes CDR1 SGHRS and CDR2 YFSETQ. The length of the CDR3 is 18 residues. The full variable domain, in which reference TRBV5-1 and TRBJ1-1 provide the parts outside the CDR3, is KAGVTQTPRYLIKTRGQQVTLSCSPISGHRSVSWYQQTPGQGLQFLFEYFSETQRNKGNFPGRFSGRQFSNSRSEMNVSTLELGDSALYLCASSLETLGTPPNTEAFFGQGTRLTVV.

J is TRBJ2-2 and V is TRBV5-1; TRBD2 might be the D (6 bases). Between the trimmed V and J ends, which lost 3 bases and 4 bases, there was a span of 16 bases. This CDR3 has 16 amino acids. In germline, CDR1 is SGHRS, CDR2 YFSETQ. This CDR3 reads CASSSRVAGGTGELFF. As DNA, the CDR3 is TGCGCCAGCAGCTCCCGGGTAGCCGGGGGCACCGGGGAGCTGTTTTTT.

The V gene is TRBV28, the J gene TRBJ1-2, with 8 bases lining up with TRBD1. There are 14 residues in the CDR3. With V trimmed by 6 bases and J by 8 bases, 11 bases remained unmatched. CDR1 and CDR2 (germline): MDHEN, SYDVKM. This chain's CDR3 is CASRGGDRSGGYTF. The CDR3 DNA follows: TGTGCCAGCAGGGGCGGGGACAGGTCGGGGGGCTACACCTTC.

The chain uses TRBV5-1 and TRBJ2-3; 8 positions agree with TRBD1. This CDR3 spans 15 amino acids. Germline V gene data show CDR1 as SGHRS and CDR2 as YFSETQ. V lost 3 bases and J lost 0; bases outside the gene matches: 3. This CDR3 reads CASSSGGQSTDTQYF. The CDR3 DNA follows: TGCGCCAGCAGCTCAGGGGGCCAGAGCACAGATACGCAGTATTTT. Full variable domain (outside the CDR3, taken from reference TRBV5-1 and TRBJ2-3): KAGVTQTPRYLIKTRGQQVTLSCSPISGHRSVSWYQQTPGQGLQFLFEYFSETQRNKGNFPGRFSGRQFSNSRSEMNVSTLELGDSALYLCASSSGGQSTDTQYFGPGTRLTVL.

Only a few counts were recorded for this clone. V usage is TRBV19 and J usage is TRBJ2-2; TRBD1 agrees at 7 bases. V trimming: 7 bases; J trimming: 2 bases; junction bases outside the gene matches: 10. Germline CDR1 reads LNHDA; CDR2 reads SQIVND (reference sequence). This CDR3 has 16 residues. The CDR3 protein is CASNTRRQGNTGELFF. The CDR3 nucleotides read TGTGCCAGTAACACTCGTCGACAGGGAAACACCGGGGAGCTGTTTTTT.

In regard to this clone: The sample contains more than one DNA sequence encoding this CDR3. The V call is TRBV5-1, the J call TRBJ2-3; TRBD1 matches at 8 bases. Germline V gene lookup returns CDR1 SGHRS and CDR2 YFSETQ. The CDR3 covers 15 residues. J lost 4 bases, V lost 0 bases, and 4 bases had no gene match. The CDR3 reads CASSLVGQGADTQYF. DNA for the CDR3: TGCGCCAGCAGCTTGGTCGGACAGGGAGCAGATACGCAGTATTTT. The variable domain in full, with the rest retrieved from reference TRBV5-1 and TRBJ2-3, is KAGVTQTPRYLIKTRGQQVTLSCSPISGHRSVSWYQQTPGQGLQFLFEYFSETQRNKGNFPGRFSGRQFSNSRSEMNVSTLELGDSALYLCASSLVGQGADTQYFGPGTRLTVL.